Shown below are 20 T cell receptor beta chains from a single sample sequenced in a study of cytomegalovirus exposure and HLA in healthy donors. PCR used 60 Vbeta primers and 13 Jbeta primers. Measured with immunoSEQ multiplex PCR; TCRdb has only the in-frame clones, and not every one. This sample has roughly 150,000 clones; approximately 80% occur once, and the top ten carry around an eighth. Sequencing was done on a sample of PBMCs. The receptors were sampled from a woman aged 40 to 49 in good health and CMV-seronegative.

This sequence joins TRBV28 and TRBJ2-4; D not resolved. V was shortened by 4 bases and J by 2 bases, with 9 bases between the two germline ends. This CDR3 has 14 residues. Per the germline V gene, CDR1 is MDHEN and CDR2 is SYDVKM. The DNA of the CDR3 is TGTGCCAGCAGTTGGTCCCGGTCCAAAAACATTCAGTACTTC. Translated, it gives CASSWSRSKNIQYF.

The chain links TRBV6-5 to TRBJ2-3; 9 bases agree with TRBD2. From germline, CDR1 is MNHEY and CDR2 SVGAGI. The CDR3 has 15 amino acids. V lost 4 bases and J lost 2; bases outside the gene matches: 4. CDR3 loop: CASSLSGRYTDTQYF. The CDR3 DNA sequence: TGTGCCAGCAGTTTGAGCGGGAGGTACACAGATACGCAGTATTTT.

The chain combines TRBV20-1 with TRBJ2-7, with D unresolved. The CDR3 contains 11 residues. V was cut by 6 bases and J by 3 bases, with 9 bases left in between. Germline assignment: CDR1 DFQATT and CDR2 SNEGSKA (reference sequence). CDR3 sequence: CSAVLLYEQYF. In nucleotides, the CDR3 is TGCAGTGCAGTACTACTCTACGAGCAGTACTTC.

The chain's CDR3 is CASSQGASNTGELFF. Written as DNA, the CDR3 is TGTGCCAGCTCACAAGGGGCTTCGAACACCGGGGAGCTGTTTTTT. The chain is built from TRBV18 and TRBJ2-2; D perhaps matches TRBD1 (5 bases). Germline V lookup: CDR1 KGHSH, CDR2 LQKENI. This CDR3 comprises 15 residues. Trimming left V 4 bases short and J 0 bases short, with 9 bases between.

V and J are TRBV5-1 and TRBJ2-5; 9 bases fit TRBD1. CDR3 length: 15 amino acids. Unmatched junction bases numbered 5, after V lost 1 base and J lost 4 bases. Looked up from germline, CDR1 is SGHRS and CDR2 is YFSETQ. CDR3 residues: CASSLMGQGGETQYF. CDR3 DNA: TGCGCCAGCAGCTTGATGGGACAGGGAGGAGAGACCCAGTACTTC.

CDR3 sequence (DNA): TGTGCCAGCAGCCCCCGGGAAGCCCAGCATTTT. This sequence encodes CASSPREAQHF. V and J are TRBV6-6 and TRBJ1-5; D unclear. The CDR3 runs 11 residues. V lost 6 bases to trimming and J lost 11 bases, with 11 bases between them. The germline gives CDR1 MNHNY, CDR2 SVGAGI (reference sequence).

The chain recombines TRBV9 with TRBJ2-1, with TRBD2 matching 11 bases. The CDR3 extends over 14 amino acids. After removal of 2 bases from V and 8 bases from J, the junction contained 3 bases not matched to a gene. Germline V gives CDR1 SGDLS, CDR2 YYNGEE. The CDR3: CASSVTSGSYEQFF. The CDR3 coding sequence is TGTGCCAGCAGCGTTACTAGCGGGAGCTATGAGCAGTTCTTC.

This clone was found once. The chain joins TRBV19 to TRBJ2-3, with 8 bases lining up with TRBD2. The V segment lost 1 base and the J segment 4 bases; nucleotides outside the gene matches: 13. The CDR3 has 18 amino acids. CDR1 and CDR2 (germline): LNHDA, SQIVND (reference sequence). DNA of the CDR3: TGTGCCAGTAGTATAGGTGCCCTCGGGGGGCGGGGGGCAGATACGCAGTATTTT. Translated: CASSIGALGGRGADTQYF.

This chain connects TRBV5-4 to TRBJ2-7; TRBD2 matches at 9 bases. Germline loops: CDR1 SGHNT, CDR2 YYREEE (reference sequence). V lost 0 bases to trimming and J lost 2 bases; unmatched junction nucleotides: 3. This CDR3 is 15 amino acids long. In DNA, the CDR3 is TGTGCCAGCAGCTTGGATCTAGCGGGGACCTACGAGCAGTACTTC. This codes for CASSLDLAGTYEQYF.

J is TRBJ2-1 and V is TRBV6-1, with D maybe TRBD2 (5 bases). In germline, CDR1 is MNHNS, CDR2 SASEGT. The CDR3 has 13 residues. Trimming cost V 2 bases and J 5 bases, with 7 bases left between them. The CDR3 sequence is CASSESGNNEQFF. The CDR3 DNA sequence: TGTGCCAGCAGTGAAAGCGGCAACAATGAGCAGTTCTTC.

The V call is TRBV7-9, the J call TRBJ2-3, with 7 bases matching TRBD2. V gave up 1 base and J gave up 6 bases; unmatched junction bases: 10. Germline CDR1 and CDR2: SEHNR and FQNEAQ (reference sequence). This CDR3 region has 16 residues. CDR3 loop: CASSLGATSFGDTQYF. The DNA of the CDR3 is TGTGCCAGCAGCTTAGGTGCGACTAGCTTCGGGGATACGCAGTATTTT.

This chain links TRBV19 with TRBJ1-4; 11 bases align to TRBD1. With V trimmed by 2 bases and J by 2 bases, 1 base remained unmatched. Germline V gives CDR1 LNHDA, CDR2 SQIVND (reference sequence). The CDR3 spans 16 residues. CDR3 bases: TGTGCCAGTAGTATATGGACAGGGGGCACTAATGAAAAACTGTTTTTT. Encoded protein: CASSIWTGGTNEKLFF.

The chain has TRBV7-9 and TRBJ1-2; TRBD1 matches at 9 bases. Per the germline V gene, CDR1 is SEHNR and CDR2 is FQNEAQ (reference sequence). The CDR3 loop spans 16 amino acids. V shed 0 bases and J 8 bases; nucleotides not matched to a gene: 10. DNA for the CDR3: TGTGCCAGCAGCTTAGCGGTAGGACAGGGGAGAGCAGGCTACACCTTC. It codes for CASSLAVGQGRAGYTF.

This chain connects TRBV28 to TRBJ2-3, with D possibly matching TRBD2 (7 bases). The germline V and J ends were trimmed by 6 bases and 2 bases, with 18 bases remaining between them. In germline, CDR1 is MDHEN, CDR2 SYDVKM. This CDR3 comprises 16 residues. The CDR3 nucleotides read TGTGCCAGCAGCTATAGACTAGCAGGGGCCACAGATACGCAGTATTTT. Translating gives CASSYRLAGATDTQYF.

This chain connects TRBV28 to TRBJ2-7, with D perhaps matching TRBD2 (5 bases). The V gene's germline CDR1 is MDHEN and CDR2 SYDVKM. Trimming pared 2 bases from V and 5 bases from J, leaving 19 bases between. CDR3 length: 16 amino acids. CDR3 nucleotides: TGTGCCAGCAGTTTAATGGACTTACCCAACGGCCACGAGCAGTACTTC. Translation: CASSLMDLPNGHEQYF.

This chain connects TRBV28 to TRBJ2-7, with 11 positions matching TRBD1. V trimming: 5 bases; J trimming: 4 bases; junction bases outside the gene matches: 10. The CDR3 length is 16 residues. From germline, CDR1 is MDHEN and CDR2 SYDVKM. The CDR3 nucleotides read TGTGCCAGCAGTCCCATGGTGGGGACAGGGGGTTACGAGCAGTACTTC. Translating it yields CASSPMVGTGGYEQYF.

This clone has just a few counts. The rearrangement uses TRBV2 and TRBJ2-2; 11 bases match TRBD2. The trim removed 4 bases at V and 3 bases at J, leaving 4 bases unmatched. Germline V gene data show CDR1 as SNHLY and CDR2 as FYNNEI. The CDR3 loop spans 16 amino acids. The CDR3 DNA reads TGTGCCAGCAGTGCCCCGGGACTAGCGGACACCGGGGAGCTGTTTTTT. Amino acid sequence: CASSAPGLADTGELFF.

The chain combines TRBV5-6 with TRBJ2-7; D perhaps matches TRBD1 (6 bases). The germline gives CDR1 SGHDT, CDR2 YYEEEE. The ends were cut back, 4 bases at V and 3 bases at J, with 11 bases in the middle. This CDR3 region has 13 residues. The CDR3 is CASSADRGYEQYF. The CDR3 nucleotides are TGTGCCAGCAGCGCGGACAGAGGCTACGAGCAGTACTTC.

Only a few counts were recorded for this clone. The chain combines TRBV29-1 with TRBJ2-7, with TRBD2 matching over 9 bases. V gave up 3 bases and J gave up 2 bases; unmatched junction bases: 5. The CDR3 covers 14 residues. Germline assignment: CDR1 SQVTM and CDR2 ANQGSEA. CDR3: CSVEKRGVPYEQYF. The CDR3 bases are TGCAGCGTTGAGAAGCGGGGGGTTCCCTACGAGCAGTACTTC.

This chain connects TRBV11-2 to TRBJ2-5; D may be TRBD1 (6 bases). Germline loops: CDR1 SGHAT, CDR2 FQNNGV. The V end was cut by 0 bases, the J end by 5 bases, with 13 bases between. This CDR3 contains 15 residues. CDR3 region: CASSLDPTGQETQYF. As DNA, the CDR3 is TGTGCCAGCAGCTTAGACCCAACAGGGCAGGAGACCCAGTACTTC.